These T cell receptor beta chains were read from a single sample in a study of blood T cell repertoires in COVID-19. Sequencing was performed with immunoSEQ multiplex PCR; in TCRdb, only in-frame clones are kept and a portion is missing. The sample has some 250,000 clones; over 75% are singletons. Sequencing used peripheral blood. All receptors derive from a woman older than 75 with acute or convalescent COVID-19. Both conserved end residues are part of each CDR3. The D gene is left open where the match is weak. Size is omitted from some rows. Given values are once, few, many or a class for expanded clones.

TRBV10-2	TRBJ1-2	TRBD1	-	TGCGCCAGCACTGGACAGGGAATTTATGGCTACACCTTC	CASTGQGIYGYTF
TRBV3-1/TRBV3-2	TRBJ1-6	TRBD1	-	TGTGCCAGCAGCCAGGCAACAGGGGTTTCTTCACCCCTCCACTTT	CASSQATGVSSPLHF
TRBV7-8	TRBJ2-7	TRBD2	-	TGTGCCAGCAGCTCCCGGCGACTAGCGGTGGCCTACGAGCAGTACTTC	CASSSRRLAVAYEQYF
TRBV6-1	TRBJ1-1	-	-	TGTGCCAGCAGTGAACTTAGTCAGGGGCTATCTGAAGCTTTCTTT	CASSELSQGLSEAFF
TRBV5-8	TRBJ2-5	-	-	TGTGCCAGCAGCTTAGGGACGGAGGGATGGGAGACCCAGTACTTC	CASSLGTEGWETQYF
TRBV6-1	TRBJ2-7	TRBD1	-	TGTGCCAGCAGTGATAGGGGGCTGAGGGCCGAGCAGTACTTC	CASSDRGLRAEQYF
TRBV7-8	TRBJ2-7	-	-	TGTGCCAGCAGCTCCGGGACACTCTCCTACGAGCAGTACTTC	CASSSGTLSYEQYF
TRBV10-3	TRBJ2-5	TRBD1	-	TGTGCCATCAGTGAGACCCACGGACAGGGGGTAGGGGTTGAGACCCAGTACTTC	CAISETHGQGVGVETQYF
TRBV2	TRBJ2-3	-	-	TGTGCCAGCAGTTGGGGGCGGACTAGCACAGATACGCAGTATTTT	CASSWGRTSTDTQYF
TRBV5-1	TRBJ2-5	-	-	TGCGCCAGCAGCTTGGCGGGTAGGGGAGAGACCCAGTACTTC	CASSLAGRGETQYF
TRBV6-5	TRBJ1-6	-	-	TGTGCCAGCAGTCAATCAGGTGTCTATAATTCACCCCTCCACTTT	CASSQSGVYNSPLHF
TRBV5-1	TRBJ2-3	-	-	TGCGCCAGCAGCTTGGGCGGGGCGGGCCCAGATACGCAGTATTTT	CASSLGGAGPDTQYF
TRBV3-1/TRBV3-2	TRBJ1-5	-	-	TGTGCCAGCAGCCCAGCGTTTCTTAAGCAAGGACCCCAGCATTTT	CASSPAFLKQGPQHF
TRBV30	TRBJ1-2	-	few	TGTGCCTGGAGTGTACACAGGGCCAACTATGGCTACACCTTC	CAWSVHRANYGYTF
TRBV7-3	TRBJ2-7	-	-	TGTGCCAGCAGCTTAGGCGCGGGTTCCGCCTACGAGCAGTACTTC	CASSLGAGSAYEQYF
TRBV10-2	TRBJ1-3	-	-	TGCGCCAGCAGTGCAACAGGGACAGGAAACACCATATATTTT	CASSATGTGNTIYF
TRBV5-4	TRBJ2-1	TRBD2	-	TGTGCCAGCAGCCGACTAGCGGGAGCGGTTGAGCAGTTCTTC	CASSRLAGAVEQFF
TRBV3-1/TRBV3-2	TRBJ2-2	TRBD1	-	TGTGCCACCGGGACAGGGGGTCCCGGGGAGCTGTTTTTT	CATGTGGPGELFF
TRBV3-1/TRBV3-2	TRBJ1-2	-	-	TGTGCCAGCAGCCACGACGGGGTTAACTATGGCTACACCTTC	CASSHDGVNYGYTF
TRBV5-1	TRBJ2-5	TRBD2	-	TGCGCCAGCAGCTTGGGTTGGGTTAGCGGGAGAGGTGGAGAGACCCAGTACTTC	CASSLGWVSGRGGETQYF
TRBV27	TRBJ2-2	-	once	TGTGCCAGCAGTTTGAGTCCGATCCCGGACACCGGGGAGCTGTTTTTT	CASSLSPIPDTGELFF
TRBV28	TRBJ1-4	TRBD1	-	TGTGCCAGCAGTCTCCCACAGGGGGGCGTTGAAAAACTGTTTTTT	CASSLPQGGVEKLFF
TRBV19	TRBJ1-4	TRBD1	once	TGTGCCAGTAGTATTCTTCGGACAGGGACTGAAAAACTGTTTTTT	CASSILRTGTEKLFF
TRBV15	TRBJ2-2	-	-	TGTGCCACCAGCAGAGATCTCGGAGGGGGCCGGGAGCTGTTTTTT	CATSRDLGGGRELFF
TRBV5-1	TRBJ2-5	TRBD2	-	TGCGCCAGCAACCTAGCGGGAGTTGAGACCCAGTACTTC	CASNLAGVETQYF
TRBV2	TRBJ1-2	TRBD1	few	TGTGCCAGCCGCCCAGGACAGGGGACCTATGGCTACACCTTC	CASRPGQGTYGYTF
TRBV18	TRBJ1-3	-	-	TGTGCCAGCTCACAGGATTGGACTCACAAACGGTCGGGAAACACCATATATTTT	CASSQDWTHKRSGNTIYF
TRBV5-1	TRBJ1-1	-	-	TGCGCCAGCAGCTTGAGCAGTTCAGGGGACACTGAAGCTTTCTTT	CASSLSSSGDTEAFF
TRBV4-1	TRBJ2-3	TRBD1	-	TGCGCCAGCAGAGGTGGGCAGGGGGGCACAGATACGCAGTATTTT	CASRGGQGGTDTQYF
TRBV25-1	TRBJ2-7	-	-	TGTGCCAGCAGTGAATCTGGTGTGAGGGTCGAGCAGTACTTC	CASSESGVRVEQYF
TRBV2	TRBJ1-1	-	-	TGTGCCAGCAGGACCGATGCGCAGGGCGGCACTGAAGCTTTCTTT	CASRTDAQGGTEAFF
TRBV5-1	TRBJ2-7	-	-	TGCGCCAGCAGCTTGGATTCAGGGCTGATCTACGAGCAGTACTTC	CASSLDSGLIYEQYF
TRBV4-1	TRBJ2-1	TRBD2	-	TGCGCCAGCAGCCAATCGGGGACTAGCGGGAGAGGGAATGAGCAGTTCTTC	CASSQSGTSGRGNEQFF
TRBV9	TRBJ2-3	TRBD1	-	TGTGCCAGCAGCGTGGGACAGAGGATGGATACGCAGTATTTT	CASSVGQRMDTQYF
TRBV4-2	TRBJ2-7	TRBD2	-	TGTGCCAGCAGCCCTTCGGGACTAGCGGGGGGAAGCACCTACGAGCAGTACTTC	CASSPSGLAGGSTYEQYF
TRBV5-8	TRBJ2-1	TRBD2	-	TGTGCCAGCAGCTTGGCCCTTCGGGGGGGTCGGGAGCAGTTCTTC	CASSLALRGGREQFF
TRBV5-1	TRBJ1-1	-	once	TGCGCCAGCAGCTCTCAGGGCTCGAACACTGAAGCTTTCTTT	CASSSQGSNTEAFF
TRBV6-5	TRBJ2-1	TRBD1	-	TGTGCCAGCAAAGGGGGCAAGGTAAATGAGCAGTTCTTC	CASKGGKVNEQFF
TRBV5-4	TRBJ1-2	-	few	TGTGCCAGCAGCCCACTAGCTTTCGGGGGGGATGGCTACACCTTC	CASSPLAFGGDGYTF
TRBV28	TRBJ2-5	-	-	TGTGCCAGCAGTGTCCATCACACCGGGGTGGAAGAGACCCAGTACTTC	CASSVHHTGVEETQYF
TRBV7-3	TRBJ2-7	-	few	TGTGCCAGCAGCCCCGAAACAGGGCCTCACTCCTACGAGCAGTACTTC	CASSPETGPHSYEQYF
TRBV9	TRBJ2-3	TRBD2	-	TGTGCCAGCAGCGTAGGTCCTAGCGGGGCAGATACGCAGTATTTT	CASSVGPSGADTQYF
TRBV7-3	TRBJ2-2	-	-	TGTGCCAGCAGCCACCAACAGGGTTTGGGCACCGGGGAGCTGTTTTTT	CASSHQQGLGTGELFF
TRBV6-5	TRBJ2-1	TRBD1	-	TGTGCCAGCAAGGGACAGACCTACAATGAGCAGTTCTTC	CASKGQTYNEQFF
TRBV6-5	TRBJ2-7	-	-	TGTGCCAGCAGTAGCCTGGGAGGATTCTCCTACGAGCAGTACTTC	CASSSLGGFSYEQYF
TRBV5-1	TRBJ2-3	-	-	TGCGCCAGCAGCATATCTATTCGAACAGATACGCAGTATTTT	CASSISIRTDTQYF
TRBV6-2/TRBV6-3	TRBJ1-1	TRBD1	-	TGTGCCAGCAGTTATGGACAGGTGAACACTGAAGCTTTCTTT	CASSYGQVNTEAFF
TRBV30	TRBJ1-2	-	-	TGTGCCTGGAGTGTCATAAAACATGATGGCTACACCTTC	CAWSVIKHDGYTF
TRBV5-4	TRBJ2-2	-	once	TGTGCCAGCAGGGCAGGGTTTACCGGGGAGCTGTTTTTT	CASRAGFTGELFF
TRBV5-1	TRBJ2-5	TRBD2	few	TGCGCCAGCTCCCTCGGACTAGCGGGGGGCCAAGAGACCCAGTACTTC	CASSLGLAGGQETQYF
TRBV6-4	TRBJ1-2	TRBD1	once	TGTGCCAGCAGCCCCAGTCATTTCACAGGGGGCTACGGGGGCTACACCTTC	CASSPSHFTGGYGGYTF
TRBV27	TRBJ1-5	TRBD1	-	TGTGCCAGCACCGCAGGGGGCTTGAATCAGCCCCAGCATTTT	CASTAGGLNQPQHF
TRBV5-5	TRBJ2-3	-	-	TGTGCCAGCAGCTCACCGGTTTTGATGGATACGCAGTATTTT	CASSSPVLMDTQYF
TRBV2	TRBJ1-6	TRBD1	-	TGTGCCAGCACAGACAGGGACTCCTATAATTCACCCCTCCACTTT	CASTDRDSYNSPLHF
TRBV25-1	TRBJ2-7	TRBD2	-	TGTGCCAGCAGTGACGCTAGCGGGGTCTCCTACGAGCAGTACTTC	CASSDASGVSYEQYF
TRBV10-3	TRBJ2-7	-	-	TGTGCCAGCGACTCCCGGGGCCGGGGGACAGCCTCCTACGAGCAGTACTTC	CASDSRGRGTASYEQYF
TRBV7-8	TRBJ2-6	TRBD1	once	TGTGCCAGCAGCCCCAGGACAGGAGGTCCTGGGGCCAACGTCCTGACTTTC	CASSPRTGGPGANVLTF